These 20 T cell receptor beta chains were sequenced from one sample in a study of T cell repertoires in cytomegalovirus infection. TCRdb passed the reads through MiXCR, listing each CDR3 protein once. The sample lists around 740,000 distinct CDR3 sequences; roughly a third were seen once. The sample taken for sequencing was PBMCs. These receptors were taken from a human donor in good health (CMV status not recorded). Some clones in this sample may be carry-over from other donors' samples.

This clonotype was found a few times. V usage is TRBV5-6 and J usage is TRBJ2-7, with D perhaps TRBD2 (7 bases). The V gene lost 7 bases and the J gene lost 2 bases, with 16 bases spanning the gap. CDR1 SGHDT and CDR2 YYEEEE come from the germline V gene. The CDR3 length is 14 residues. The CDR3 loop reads CASGIGGGAYEQYF. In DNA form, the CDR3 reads TGTGCCAGCGGCATAGGGGGGGGGGCCTACGAGCAGTACTTC. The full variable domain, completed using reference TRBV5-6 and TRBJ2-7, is DAGVTQSPTHLIKTRGQQVTLRCSPKSGHDTVSWYQQALGQGPQFIFQYYEEEERQRGNFPDRFSGHQFPNYSSELNVNALLLGDSALYLCASGIGGGAYEQYFGPGTRLTVT.

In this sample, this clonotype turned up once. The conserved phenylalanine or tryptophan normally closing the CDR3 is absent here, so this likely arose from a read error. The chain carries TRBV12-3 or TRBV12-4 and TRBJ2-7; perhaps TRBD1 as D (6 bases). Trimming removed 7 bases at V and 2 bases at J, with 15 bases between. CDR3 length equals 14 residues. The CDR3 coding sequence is TGTGCCAGCAACCTCGACAGGACCCCCTACGAGCAGTACTGC. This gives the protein CASNLDRTPYEQYC.

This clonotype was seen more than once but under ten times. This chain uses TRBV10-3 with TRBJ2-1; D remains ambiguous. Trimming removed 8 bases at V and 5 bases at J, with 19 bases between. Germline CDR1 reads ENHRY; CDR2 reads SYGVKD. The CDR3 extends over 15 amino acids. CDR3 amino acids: CAIGSSAGRNNEQFF. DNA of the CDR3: TGTGCCATCGGTTCTTCGGCAGGTCGAAACAATGAGCAGTTCTTC.

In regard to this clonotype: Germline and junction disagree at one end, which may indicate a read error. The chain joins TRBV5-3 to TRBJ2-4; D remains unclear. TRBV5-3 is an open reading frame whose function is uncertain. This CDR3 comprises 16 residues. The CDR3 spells CASSLEDGGTKNIQYF. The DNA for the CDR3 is TGTGCCAGCAGCTTAGAGGACGGTGGGACCAAAAACATTCAGTACTTC.

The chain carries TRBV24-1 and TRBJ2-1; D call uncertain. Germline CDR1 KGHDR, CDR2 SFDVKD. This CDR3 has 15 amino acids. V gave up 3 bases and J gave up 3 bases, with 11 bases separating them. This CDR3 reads CATSDPTDLYNEQFF. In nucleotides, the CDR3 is TGTGCCACCAGTGATCCCACCGACCTCTACAATGAGCAGTTCTTC.

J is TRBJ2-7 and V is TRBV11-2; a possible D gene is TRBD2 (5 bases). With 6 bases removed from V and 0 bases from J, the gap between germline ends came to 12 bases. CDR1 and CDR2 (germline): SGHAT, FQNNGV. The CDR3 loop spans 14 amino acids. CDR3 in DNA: TGTGCCAGCAGACCCGCCGGGAACTCCTACGAGCAGTACTTC. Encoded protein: CASRPAGNSYEQYF.

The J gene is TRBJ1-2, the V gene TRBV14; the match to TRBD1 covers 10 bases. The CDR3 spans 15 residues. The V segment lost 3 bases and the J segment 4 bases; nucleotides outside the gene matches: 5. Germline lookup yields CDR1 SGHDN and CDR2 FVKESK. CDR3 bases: TGTGCCAGCAGCCACGAAGGACAGGGGGTCTATGGCTACACCTTC. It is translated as CASSHEGQGVYGYTF.

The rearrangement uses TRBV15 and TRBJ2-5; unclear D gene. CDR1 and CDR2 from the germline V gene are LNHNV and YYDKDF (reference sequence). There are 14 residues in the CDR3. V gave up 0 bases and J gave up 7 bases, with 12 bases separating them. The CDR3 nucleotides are TGTGCCACCAGCAGAGATATAGACGTAGCGACCCAGTACTTC. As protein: CATSRDIDVATQYF.

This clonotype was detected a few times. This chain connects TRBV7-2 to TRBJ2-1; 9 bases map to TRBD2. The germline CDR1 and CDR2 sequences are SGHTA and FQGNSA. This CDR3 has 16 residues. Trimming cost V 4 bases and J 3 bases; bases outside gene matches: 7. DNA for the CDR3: TGTGCCAGCAGCTACGAAAGCGGGGGGCTCTACAATGAGCAGTTCTTC. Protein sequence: CASSYESGGLYNEQFF.

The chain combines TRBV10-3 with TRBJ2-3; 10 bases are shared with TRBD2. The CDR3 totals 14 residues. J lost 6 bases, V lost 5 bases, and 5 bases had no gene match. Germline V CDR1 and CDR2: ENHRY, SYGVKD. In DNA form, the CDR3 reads TGTGCCATCAGTCCAAGCGGGGGGGGGGATACGCAGTATTTT. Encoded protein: CAISPSGGGDTQYF.

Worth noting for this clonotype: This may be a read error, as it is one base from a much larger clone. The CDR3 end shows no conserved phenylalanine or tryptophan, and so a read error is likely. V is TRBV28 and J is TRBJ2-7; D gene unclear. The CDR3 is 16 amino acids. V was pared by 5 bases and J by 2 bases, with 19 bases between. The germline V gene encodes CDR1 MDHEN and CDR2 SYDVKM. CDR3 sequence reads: CASSQDGPLAPYEQYL. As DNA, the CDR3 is TGTGCCAGCAGTCAAGACGGACCGTTAGCCCCCTACGAGCAGTACTTA.

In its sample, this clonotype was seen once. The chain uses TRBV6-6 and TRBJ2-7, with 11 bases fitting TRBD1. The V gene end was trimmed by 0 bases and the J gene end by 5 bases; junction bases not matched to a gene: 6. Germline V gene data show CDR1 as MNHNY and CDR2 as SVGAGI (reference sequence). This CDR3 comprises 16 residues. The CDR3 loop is CASSYSWGTGGHEQYF. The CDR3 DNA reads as TGTGCCAGCAGTTACTCTTGGGGGACAGGGGGGCACGAGCAGTACTTC.

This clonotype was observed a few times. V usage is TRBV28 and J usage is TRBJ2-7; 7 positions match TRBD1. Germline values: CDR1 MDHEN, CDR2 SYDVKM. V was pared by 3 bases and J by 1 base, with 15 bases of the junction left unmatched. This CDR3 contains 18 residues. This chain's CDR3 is CASSLALQTGKESYEQYF. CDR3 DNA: TGTGCCAGCAGTTTGGCGCTTCAGACAGGGAAGGAATCCTACGAGCAGTACTTC.

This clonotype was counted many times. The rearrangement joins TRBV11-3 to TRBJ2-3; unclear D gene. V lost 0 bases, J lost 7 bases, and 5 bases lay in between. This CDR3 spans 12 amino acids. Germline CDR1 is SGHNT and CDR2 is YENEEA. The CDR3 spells CASSLDGYTQYF. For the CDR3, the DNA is TGTGCCAGCAGCTTAGACGGCTATACGCAGTATTTT.

CDR3 sequence: CASSLAGWSGSTDTQYF. CDR3 nucleotides: TGTGCCAGCAGCTTAGCGGGCTGGAGCGGGAGTACAGATACGCAGTATTTT. The chain joins TRBV7-2 to TRBJ2-3; 8 bases align to TRBD2. The germline V gene encodes CDR1 SGHTA and CDR2 FQGNSA. The ends lost 0 bases at V and 3 bases at J; junction bases unmatched: 8. The CDR3 is made up of 17 amino acids.

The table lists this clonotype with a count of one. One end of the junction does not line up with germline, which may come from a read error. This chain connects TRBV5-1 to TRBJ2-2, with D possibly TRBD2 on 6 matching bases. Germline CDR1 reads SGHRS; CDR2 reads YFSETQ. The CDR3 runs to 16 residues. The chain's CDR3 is CARSLLGGPNTGELFF. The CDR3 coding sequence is TGCGCCCGCAGCTTGCTCGGGGGACCGAACACCGGGGAGCTGTTTTTT.

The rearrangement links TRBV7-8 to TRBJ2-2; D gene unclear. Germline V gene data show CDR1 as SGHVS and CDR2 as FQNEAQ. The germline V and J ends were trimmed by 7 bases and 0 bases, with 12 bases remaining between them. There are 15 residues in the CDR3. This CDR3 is CASTFKTTNTGELFF. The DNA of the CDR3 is TGTGCCAGCACCTTTAAGACCACGAACACCGGGGAGCTGTTTTTT.

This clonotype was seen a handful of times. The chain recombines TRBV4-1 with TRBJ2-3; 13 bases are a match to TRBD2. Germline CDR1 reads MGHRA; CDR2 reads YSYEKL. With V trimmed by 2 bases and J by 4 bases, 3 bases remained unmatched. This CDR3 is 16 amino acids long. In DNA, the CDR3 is TGCGCCAGCAGCCAAACTAGCGGGAGGGGGTCAGATACGCAGTATTTT. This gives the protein CASSQTSGRGSDTQYF.

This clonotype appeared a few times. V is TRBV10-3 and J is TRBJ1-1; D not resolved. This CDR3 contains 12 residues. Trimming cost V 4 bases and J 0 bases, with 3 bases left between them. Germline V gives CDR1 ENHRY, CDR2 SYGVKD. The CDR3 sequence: CAISGLNTEAFF. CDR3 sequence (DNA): TGTGCCATCAGTGGACTGAACACTGAAGCTTTCTTT.

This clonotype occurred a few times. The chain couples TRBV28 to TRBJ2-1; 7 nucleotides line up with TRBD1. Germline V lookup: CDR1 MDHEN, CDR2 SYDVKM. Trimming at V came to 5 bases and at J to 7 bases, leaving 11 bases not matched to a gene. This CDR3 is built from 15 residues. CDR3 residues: CASSPPPGGWNEQFF. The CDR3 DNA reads TGTGCCAGCAGTCCCCCCCCAGGGGGTTGGAATGAGCAGTTCTTC.